The rows below give T cell receptor beta chains drawn from one sample of a study of blood T cell repertoires in COVID-19. Repertoires were generated with immunoSEQ multiplex PCR, while TCRdb's copy carries only in-frame clones and drops some. The profile covers around 300,000 clones, with nearly 90% appearing a single time and 9% to 9.5% taken by the ten largest. Sequenced input: peripheral blood. These receptors were obtained from a man between 18 and 29 years old with active or convalescent COVID-19. Both conserved end residues are part of each CDR3. Each record gives: D gene, J gene, clone size, V gene, CDR3 protein, CDR3 DNA. D genes are given only for firm matches. The listing skips clone size in some rows; elsewhere it reads once, few, many or a size class.

D gene: NA
J gene: TRBJ1-5
clone size: few
V gene: TRBV9
CDR3 protein: CASSAPGDNQPQHF
CDR3 DNA: TGTGCCAGCAGCGCGCCAGGGGACAATCAGCCCCAGCATTTT

D gene: NA
J gene: TRBJ1-4
clone size: NA
V gene: TRBV9
CDR3 protein: CASSVSGAGTNEKLFF
CDR3 DNA: TGTGCCAGCAGCGTATCAGGTGCAGGTACTAATGAAAAACTGTTTTTT

D gene: NA
J gene: TRBJ2-3
clone size: NA
V gene: TRBV19
CDR3 protein: CASSMVGGPGDTQYF
CDR3 DNA: TGTGCCAGTAGTATGGTGGGGGGGCCAGGGGATACGCAGTATTTT

D gene: NA
J gene: TRBJ1-1
clone size: NA
V gene: TRBV4-1
CDR3 protein: CASSRELRAEAFF
CDR3 DNA: TGCGCCAGCAGCCGGGAATTGAGGGCTGAAGCTTTCTTT

D gene: NA
J gene: TRBJ2-7
clone size: NA
V gene: TRBV6-6
CDR3 protein: CASSYGQTYEQYF
CDR3 DNA: TGTGCCAGCAGTTACGGACAGACTTACGAGCAGTACTTC

D gene: NA
J gene: TRBJ1-2
clone size: NA
V gene: TRBV7-2
CDR3 protein: CASSSSYIYGYTF
CDR3 DNA: TGTGCCAGCAGCTCTAGCTATATCTATGGCTACACCTTC

D gene: NA
J gene: TRBJ1-5
clone size: NA
V gene: TRBV2
CDR3 protein: CASSRTFSNQPQHF
CDR3 DNA: TGTGCCAGCAGCCGGACTTTTAGCAATCAGCCCCAGCATTTT

D gene: NA
J gene: TRBJ2-1
clone size: NA
V gene: TRBV25-1
CDR3 protein: CATLGGGEQFF
CDR3 DNA: TGTGCCACCCTGGGGGGAGGTGAGCAGTTCTTC

D gene: NA
J gene: TRBJ1-1
clone size: NA
V gene: TRBV29-1
CDR3 protein: CSVGGKGNTEAFF
CDR3 DNA: TGCAGCGTTGGAGGAAAAGGGAACACTGAAGCTTTCTTT

D gene: NA
J gene: TRBJ2-5
clone size: NA
V gene: TRBV4-1
CDR3 protein: CASSQAPGQETQYF
CDR3 DNA: TGCGCCAGCAGCCAAGCCCCGGGGCAAGAGACCCAGTACTTC

D gene: NA
J gene: TRBJ2-3
clone size: NA
V gene: TRBV14
CDR3 protein: CASSQDLRSTDTQYF
CDR3 DNA: TGTGCCAGCAGCCAAGATCTGCGAAGCACAGATACGCAGTATTTT

D gene: TRBD1
J gene: TRBJ1-5
clone size: NA
V gene: TRBV6-5
CDR3 protein: CASSRTGQASQPQHF
CDR3 DNA: TGTGCCAGCAGTAGGACAGGGCAAGCCAGTCAGCCCCAGCATTTT

D gene: TRBD2
J gene: TRBJ2-3
clone size: once
V gene: TRBV24-1
CDR3 protein: CATSEAGGSDTQYF
CDR3 DNA: TGTGCCACCAGTGAAGCGGGGGGGTCAGATACGCAGTATTTT

D gene: NA
J gene: TRBJ2-1
clone size: NA
V gene: TRBV5-1
CDR3 protein: CASSSDSNKGNEQFF
CDR3 DNA: TGCGCCAGCAGCTCAGACTCAAACAAGGGGAATGAGCAGTTCTTC

D gene: NA
J gene: TRBJ1-4
clone size: NA
V gene: TRBV19
CDR3 protein: CASSIMYTHEKLFF
CDR3 DNA: TGTGCCAGTAGTATAATGTATACTCATGAAAAACTGTTTTTT

D gene: NA
J gene: TRBJ1-1
clone size: NA
V gene: TRBV3-1/TRBV3-2
CDR3 protein: CASSQAYRDTEAFF
CDR3 DNA: TGTGCCAGCAGCCAAGCTTACAGGGACACTGAAGCTTTCTTT

D gene: NA
J gene: TRBJ2-5
clone size: NA
V gene: TRBV6-1
CDR3 protein: CASSEIRQETQYF
CDR3 DNA: TGTGCCAGCAGTGAAATTCGCCAAGAGACCCAGTACTTC

D gene: TRBD1
J gene: TRBJ1-1
clone size: NA
V gene: TRBV19
CDR3 protein: CASSINRGVSTEAFF
CDR3 DNA: TGTGCCAGTAGTATAAACAGGGGGGTGAGCACTGAAGCTTTCTTT

D gene: NA
J gene: TRBJ2-5
clone size: NA
V gene: TRBV9
CDR3 protein: CASSVGGSQETQYF
CDR3 DNA: TGTGCCAGCAGCGTAGGCGGGTCGCAAGAGACCCAGTACTTC

D gene: TRBD1
J gene: TRBJ1-6
clone size: NA
V gene: TRBV10-3
CDR3 protein: CAIRGTGTNSPLHF
CDR3 DNA: TGTGCCATCAGGGGGACAGGGACTAATTCACCCCTCCACTTT

D gene: NA
J gene: TRBJ2-1
clone size: NA
V gene: TRBV27
CDR3 protein: CASSFPGGYNEQFF
CDR3 DNA: TGTGCCAGCAGTTTTCCAGGGGGGTACAATGAGCAGTTCTTC

D gene: NA
J gene: TRBJ1-2
clone size: NA
V gene: TRBV6-4
CDR3 protein: CASNPNRSPHNLNYGYTF
CDR3 DNA: TGTGCCAGCAATCCGAACAGGTCCCCACATAACCTTAACTATGGCTACACCTTC

D gene: NA
J gene: TRBJ2-7
clone size: NA
V gene: TRBV20-1
CDR3 protein: CSASTASYEQYF
CDR3 DNA: TGCAGTGCTAGTACTGCCTCCTACGAGCAGTACTTC

D gene: TRBD1
J gene: TRBJ2-2
clone size: NA
V gene: TRBV5-4
CDR3 protein: CATRQGGNTGELFF
CDR3 DNA: TGTGCCACGAGACAGGGGGGGAACACCGGGGAGCTGTTTTTT

D gene: TRBD1
J gene: TRBJ2-3
clone size: NA
V gene: TRBV6-7
CDR3 protein: CASSYSYRTGMPWTDTQYF
CDR3 DNA: TGTGCCAGCAGTTACTCGTATCGGACAGGGATGCCCTGGACAGATACGCAGTATTTT

D gene: NA
J gene: TRBJ1-2
clone size: NA
V gene: TRBV6-1
CDR3 protein: CASSEQVGQRVYGYTF
CDR3 DNA: TGTGCCAGCAGTGAACAGGTCGGACAGAGGGTCTATGGCTACACCTTC

D gene: NA
J gene: TRBJ1-6
clone size: NA
V gene: TRBV19
CDR3 protein: CASGGRRENSPLHF
CDR3 DNA: TGTGCCAGCGGAGGTCGCCGGGAAAATTCACCCCTCCACTTT

D gene: TRBD1
J gene: TRBJ2-6
clone size: many
V gene: TRBV5-4
CDR3 protein: CASSFQTGTNVLTF
CDR3 DNA: TGTGCCAGCAGCTTTCAGACAGGGACCAACGTCCTGACTTTC

D gene: NA
J gene: TRBJ1-5
clone size: NA
V gene: TRBV19
CDR3 protein: CASERSTGAQPQHF
CDR3 DNA: TGTGCCAGCGAAAGGTCGACAGGAGCCCAGCCCCAGCATTTT

D gene: NA
J gene: TRBJ1-1
clone size: NA
V gene: TRBV5-4
CDR3 protein: CASSLALQGNTEAFF
CDR3 DNA: TGTGCCAGCAGCTTGGCCCTACAGGGGAACACTGAAGCTTTCTTT

D gene: NA
J gene: TRBJ2-7
clone size: NA
V gene: TRBV6-2/TRBV6-3
CDR3 protein: CASSVLGGLYEQYF
CDR3 DNA: TGTGCCAGCAGTGTCCTCGGGGGGCTATACGAGCAGTACTTC

D gene: NA
J gene: TRBJ2-3
clone size: NA
V gene: TRBV5-8
CDR3 protein: CASSRRDGTDTQYF
CDR3 DNA: TGTGCCAGCAGTCGGCGGGACGGCACAGATACGCAGTATTTT

D gene: NA
J gene: TRBJ2-3
clone size: NA
V gene: TRBV5-1
CDR3 protein: CASSLLPTLSTDTQYF
CDR3 DNA: TGCGCCAGCAGCTTGCTCCCAACTCTAAGCACAGATACGCAGTATTTT

D gene: NA
J gene: TRBJ1-6
clone size: NA
V gene: TRBV9
CDR3 protein: CASSARQDHNSPLHF
CDR3 DNA: TGTGCCAGCAGCGCCCGACAGGACCATAATTCACCCCTCCACTTT

D gene: NA
J gene: TRBJ1-1
clone size: NA
V gene: TRBV7-2
CDR3 protein: CASSLVGGRRDTEAFF
CDR3 DNA: TGTGCCAGCAGCTTAGTGGGGGGACGGAGAGACACTGAAGCTTTCTTT

D gene: NA
J gene: TRBJ2-2
clone size: NA
V gene: TRBV6-5
CDR3 protein: CASGWAGTNTGELFF
CDR3 DNA: TGTGCCAGCGGATGGGCGGGCACGAACACCGGGGAGCTGTTTTTT

D gene: NA
J gene: TRBJ1-2
clone size: few
V gene: TRBV6-5
CDR3 protein: CASSYSYGVEDYTF
CDR3 DNA: TGTGCCAGCAGTTACTCGTACGGGGTAGAGGACTACACCTTC

D gene: TRBD2
J gene: TRBJ2-3
clone size: once
V gene: TRBV7-7
CDR3 protein: CASSPATRTRPTDTQYF
CDR3 DNA: TGTGCCAGCAGCCCCGCGACCAGGACTAGGCCGACAGATACGCAGTATTTT

D gene: NA
J gene: TRBJ1-2
clone size: NA
V gene: TRBV19
CDR3 protein: CASTPWLGADYGYTF
CDR3 DNA: TGTGCCAGTACCCCATGGTTAGGGGCCGACTATGGCTACACCTTC

D gene: TRBD1
J gene: TRBJ1-3
clone size: NA
V gene: TRBV5-1
CDR3 protein: CASSADRLSGNTIYF
CDR3 DNA: TGCGCCAGCAGCGCGGACAGGCTCTCTGGAAACACCATATATTTT

D gene: TRBD1
J gene: TRBJ2-2
clone size: NA
V gene: TRBV20-1
CDR3 protein: CSASQGAGELFF
CDR3 DNA: TGCAGTGCTAGTCAGGGGGCCGGGGAGCTGTTTTTT

D gene: TRBD1
J gene: TRBJ1-2
clone size: NA
V gene: TRBV4-3
CDR3 protein: CASSHHRGTNYGYTF
CDR3 DNA: TGCGCCAGCAGCCACCACAGGGGAACTAACTATGGCTACACCTTC

D gene: TRBD1
J gene: TRBJ1-2
clone size: few
V gene: TRBV19
CDR3 protein: CASIRTGGFAGYTF
CDR3 DNA: TGTGCCAGTATCCGGACAGGGGGCTTCGCTGGCTACACCTTC

D gene: NA
J gene: TRBJ1-1
clone size: NA
V gene: TRBV9
CDR3 protein: CASSVGAGGRGNTEAFF
CDR3 DNA: TGTGCCAGCAGCGTAGGAGCGGGGGGCAGAGGGAACACTGAAGCTTTCTTT

D gene: NA
J gene: TRBJ2-3
clone size: NA
V gene: TRBV4-1
CDR3 protein: CASSQDGRGPDTQYF
CDR3 DNA: TGCGCCAGCAGCCAAGATGGCAGGGGCCCAGATACGCAGTATTTT

D gene: TRBD2
J gene: TRBJ2-2
clone size: few
V gene: TRBV4-1
CDR3 protein: CASSRPLRGGTNTGELFF
CDR3 DNA: TGCGCCAGCAGCCGTCCTTTGCGGGGGGGGACGAACACCGGGGAGCTGTTTTTT

D gene: TRBD1
J gene: TRBJ2-2
clone size: NA
V gene: TRBV9
CDR3 protein: CASSVGGQVHPGELFF
CDR3 DNA: TGTGCCAGCAGCGTAGGCGGACAGGTCCATCCGGGGGAGCTGTTTTTT